The 31 T cell receptor beta chains reported below all come from one sample, sequenced in a study of T cell responses to AZD1222 COVID-19 vaccine. Sequencing was performed with immunoSEQ multiplex PCR; in TCRdb, only in-frame clones are kept and a portion is missing. The table includes some 42,000 clones, around 80% detected once. Sequencing used peripheral blood, obtained 28 days after the second AZD1222 dose. Receptors were obtained from an adult who received the AZD1222 COVID-19 vaccine.

This clone turned up a few times. This chain connects TRBV5-1 to TRBJ2-1, with a tentative D call TRBD2 (6 bases). The CDR3 sequence is 15 residues long. Germline assignment: CDR1 SGHRS and CDR2 YFSETQ. The V and J ends lost 0 bases and 10 bases respectively, with 17 bases between them. The CDR3 coding sequence is TGCGCCAGCAGCTTGGGCGCCAGCGGGCGTGCGGAGCAGTTCTTC. This codes for CASSLGASGRAEQFF. The complete variable domain, with remaining parts taken from reference TRBV5-1 and TRBJ2-1, reads KAGVTQTPRYLIKTRGQQVTLSCSPISGHRSVSWYQQTPGQGLQFLFEYFSETQRNKGNFPGRFSGRQFSNSRSEMNVSTLELGDSALYLCASSLGASGRAEQFFGPGTRLTVL.

The V call is TRBV2, the J call TRBJ2-2; no firm D call. The CDR3 covers 15 residues. Trimming took off 9 bases at V and 0 bases at J, with 14 bases between the two ends. Germline assignment: CDR1 SNHLY and CDR2 FYNNEI. DNA of the CDR3: TGTGCCAGGGCCTCGCTGAGGTCGAACACCGGGGAGCTGTTTTTT. It codes for CARASLRSNTGELFF.

This clone was counted once. The V call is TRBV11-2, the J call TRBJ2-7; the D is unclear. Germline CDR1 SGHAT, CDR2 FQNNGV. V was clipped by 4 bases and J by 2 bases, with 3 bases between them. The CDR3 covers 11 residues. CDR3 nucleotide sequence: TGTGCCAGCAGCTCCACCTACGAGCAGTACTTC. The encoded protein is CASSSTYEQYF.

The rearrangement uses TRBV6-4 and TRBJ2-3; the match to TRBD2 covers 13 bases. Losses at the gene ends were 5 bases for V and 2 bases for J; bases not matched to a gene: 4. The CDR3 has 16 residues. From germline, CDR1 is MRHNA and CDR2 SNTAGT. CDR3 residues: CASSPTSGGATDTQYF. For the CDR3, the DNA is TGTGCCAGCAGTCCCACTAGCGGGGGGGCCACAGATACGCAGTATTTT.

The J gene is TRBJ2-2, the V gene TRBV18, with TRBD1 identical over 7 bases. The CDR3 spans 16 residues. V gave up 0 bases and J gave up 4 bases; unmatched junction bases: 5. Germline CDR1 and CDR2: KGHSH and LQKENI. CDR3: CASSPPPRGPTGELFF. The CDR3 bases are TGTGCCAGCTCACCACCGCCAAGGGGGCCCACCGGGGAGCTGTTTTTT. Using reference TRBV18 and TRBJ2-2 for the parts outside the CDR3, the full variable domain is NAGVMQNPRHLVRRRGQEARLRCSPMKGHSHVYWYRQLPEEGLKFMVYLQKENIIDESGMPKERFSAEFPKEGPSILRIQQVVRGDSAAYFCASSPPPRGPTGELFFGEGSRLTVL.

The chain joins TRBV13 to TRBJ1-1, with TRBD1 matching over 8 bases. Germline V CDR1 and CDR2: PRHDT, FYEKMQ (reference sequence). The V gene end was trimmed by 5 bases and the J gene end by 0 bases; junction bases not matched to a gene: 2. CDR3 length: 14 residues. CDR3 amino acids: CASSPDRVNTEAFF. The CDR3 coding sequence is TGTGCCAGCAGCCCGGACAGGGTGAACACTGAAGCTTTCTTT.

This clone appeared once. The chain joins TRBV7-6 to TRBJ2-3; 8 nucleotides agree with TRBD2. V was clipped by 5 bases and J by 3 bases; unmatched bases: 10. The CDR3 loop spans 16 amino acids. The germline V gene has CDR1 SGHVS and CDR2 FNYEAQ. CDR3 loop: CASSRLSGGGTDTQYF. The CDR3 DNA reads as TGTGCCAGCAGCCGGCTGAGCGGGGGAGGGACAGATACGCAGTATTTT.

This chain uses TRBV20-1 with TRBJ1-4; weak D call: TRBD1 (6 bases). Germline V gives CDR1 DFQATT, CDR2 SNEGSKA (reference sequence). The V end was cut by 3 bases, the J end by 7 bases, with 12 bases between. CDR3 length equals 13 residues. This CDR3 reads CSASLGAGEKLFF. The CDR3 bases are TGCAGTGCTAGTCTGGGGGCTGGTGAAAAACTGTTTTTT.

The chain has TRBV6-1 and TRBJ1-2; D uncertain. Deletions cut 2 bases from V and 7 bases from J, with 8 bases between. The germline gives CDR1 MNHNS, CDR2 SASEGT. This CDR3 region has 12 residues. The CDR3 DNA is TGTGCCAGCAGTGAAAGAAGTAGTGGCTACACCTTC. It codes for CASSERSSGYTF.

This chain connects TRBV29-1 to TRBJ1-2; D gene ambiguous. V was clipped by 0 bases and J by 3 bases, with 11 bases between them. The CDR3 runs to 14 residues. Germline V gene lookup returns CDR1 SQVTM and CDR2 ANQGSEA. Here the CDR3 reads CSVEDLGSDYGYTF. CDR3 nucleotides: TGCAGCGTTGAAGATCTGGGGTCAGACTATGGCTACACCTTC.

The V gene is TRBV28, the J gene TRBJ1-2, with no clear D. V was cut by 2 bases and J by 8 bases, with 9 bases left in between. CDR1 and CDR2 from the germline V gene are MDHEN and SYDVKM. This CDR3 is 12 amino acids long. The CDR3 here is CASSLPGRGYTF. The DNA of the CDR3 is TGTGCCAGCAGTTTACCCGGGCGCGGCTACACCTTC.

This clone was observed a single time. This rearrangement joins TRBV11-2 to TRBJ2-2; D is possibly TRBD1 (5 bases). This CDR3 region has 14 residues. The germline V and J ends were trimmed by 4 bases and 3 bases, with 9 bases remaining between them. Germline V gene lookup returns CDR1 SGHAT and CDR2 FQNNGV. In nucleotides, the CDR3 is TGTGCCAGCAGCTCCGACAGATACACCGGGGAGCTGTTTTTT. The encoded protein is CASSSDRYTGELFF.

The chain uses TRBV12-3 or TRBV12-4 and TRBJ2-5; TRBD1 agrees at 8 bases. This CDR3 has 13 amino acids. V dropped 5 bases and J dropped 7; count of bases not matched to a gene: 6. Written as DNA, the CDR3 is TGTGCCAGCAGTCCGACAGGGGCGAGGACCCAGTACTTC. This translates into CASSPTGARTQYF.

The V gene is TRBV7-6, the J gene TRBJ1-6; 7 positions match TRBD1. Germline-derived CDR1 and CDR2 are SGHVS and FNYEAQ. Trimming at V came to 5 bases and at J to 5 bases, leaving 6 bases not matched to a gene. The CDR3 extends over 15 amino acids. As DNA, the CDR3 is TGTGCCAGCAGCACCCGACAGGGAAATAATTCACCCCTCCACTTT. Translated, it gives CASSTRQGNNSPLHF. The whole variable domain, remainder taken from reference TRBV7-6 and TRBJ1-6, is GAGVSQSPRYKVTKRGQDVALRCDPISGHVSLYWYRQALGQGPEFLTYFNYEAQQDKSGLPNDRFSAERPEGSISTLTIQRTEQRDSAMYRCASSTRQGNNSPLHFGNGTRLTVT.

V and J are TRBV4-1 and TRBJ2-3; 12 nucleotides match TRBD2. This CDR3 has 16 amino acids. Germline V CDR1 and CDR2: MGHRA, YSYEKL. V was pared by 0 bases and J by 4 bases, with 2 bases of the junction left unmatched. CDR3 bases: TGCGCCAGCAGCCAAGAGACTAGCGGGGGATCAGATACGCAGTATTTT. Translating gives CASSQETSGGSDTQYF.

The CDR3 nucleotides are TGCGCCAGCAGCGTACAGGGGGCTAGCTCCTATAATTCACCCCTCCACTTT. Its protein is CASSVQGASSYNSPLHF. The J gene is TRBJ1-6, the V gene TRBV5-1, with TRBD1 identical over 9 bases. Germline V gene data show CDR1 as SGHRS and CDR2 as YFSETQ. The CDR3 is made up of 17 amino acids. With V trimmed by 4 bases and J by 0 bases, 5 bases remained unmatched.

The J gene is TRBJ1-1, the V gene TRBV7-6; D is perhaps TRBD1 (5 bases). V lost 5 bases and J lost 3, with 10 bases in between. Germline V gene sequence: CDR1 SGHVS, CDR2 FNYEAQ. The CDR3 runs 13 residues. CDR3 in amino acids: CASSARVDTEAFF. In DNA, the CDR3 is TGTGCCAGCAGCGCCAGGGTGGACACTGAAGCTTTCTTT.

The chain has TRBV2 and TRBJ1-2; D is ambiguous. V was pared by 6 bases and J by 8 bases, with 19 bases between. The CDR3 spans 14 residues. Germline V lookup: CDR1 SNHLY, CDR2 FYNNEI. The CDR3 sequence is CASSQLGGIRGYTF. CDR3 nucleotides: TGTGCCAGCAGCCAACTAGGCGGGATTCGAGGCTACACCTTC. Full variable domain (remainder filled in from reference TRBV2 and TRBJ1-2): EPEVTQTPSHQVTQMGQEVILRCVPISNHLYFYWYRQILGQKVEFLVSFYNNEISEKSEIFDDQFSVERPDGSNFTLKIRSTKLEDSAMYFCASSQLGGIRGYTFGSGTRLTVV.

This chain uses TRBV2 with TRBJ1-2; D unresolved. Germline V gene lookup returns CDR1 SNHLY and CDR2 FYNNEI. The V end lost 0 bases, the J end lost 8 bases, and 7 bases lay between the germline ends. The CDR3 runs 12 residues. CDR3 residues: CASSEAVGGYTF. The DNA of the CDR3 is TGTGCCAGCAGTGAAGCGGTCGGGGGCTACACCTTC.

This chain connects TRBV19 to TRBJ1-5, with 7 bases aligning to TRBD1. There are 15 residues in the CDR3. Trimming removed 4 bases from V and 0 bases from J; junction bases left unmatched: 3. Looked up from germline, CDR1 is LNHDA and CDR2 is SQIVND (reference sequence). In DNA, the CDR3 is TGTGCCAGTAGTACGGGACAGAGTAGCAATCAGCCCCAGCATTTT. Its translation: CASSTGQSSNQPQHF.

The chain employs TRBV28 and TRBJ1-1; TRBD1 aligns across 9 bases. The J segment lost 2 bases and the V segment lost 4 bases, leaving 14 bases of the junction unmatched. The CDR3 loop spans 18 amino acids. The germline CDR1 and CDR2 sequences are MDHEN and SYDVKM. CDR3 in DNA: TGTGCCAGCAGTTCGTTTACTCGGACAGGGGATAGAAACACTGAAGCTTTCTTT. Translation: CASSSFTRTGDRNTEAFF.

This chain joins TRBV12-5 and TRBJ1-1; 7 positions agree with TRBD1. V lost 6 bases to trimming and J lost 7 bases; unmatched junction nucleotides: 5. The CDR3 totals 12 residues. The germline V gene has CDR1 LGHNT and CDR2 FRNRAP. CDR3 sequence reads: CASGLTGDEAFF. In DNA, the CDR3 is TGTGCTAGTGGACTAACAGGGGATGAAGCTTTCTTT.

V and J are TRBV5-1 and TRBJ2-2; either TRBD1 or TRBD2 may fit D (5 bases each). V was pared by 6 bases and J by 2 bases, with 11 bases between. The CDR3 spans 14 residues. Germline CDR1 and CDR2: SGHRS and YFSETQ. The CDR3 DNA sequence: TGCGCCAGCATGGGGGTCTTAAACACCGGGGAGCTGTTTTTT. Its protein is CASMGVLNTGELFF.

This sequence joins TRBV11-3 and TRBJ1-4; D is perhaps TRBD1 (5 bases). The germline V and J ends were trimmed by 5 bases and 3 bases, with 13 bases remaining between them. This CDR3 is built from 15 residues. CDR1 is SGHNT and CDR2 is YENEEA in the germline V gene. The CDR3 region is CASSREGVANEKLFF. The DNA of the CDR3 is TGTGCCAGCAGCCGAGAAGGGGTAGCTAATGAAAAACTGTTTTTT.

V is TRBV7-9 and J is TRBJ2-3; maybe TRBD2 (5 bases). CDR1 is SEHNR and CDR2 is FQNEAQ in the germline V gene (reference sequence). Trimming stripped 3 bases from V and 6 bases from J, with 16 bases between. The CDR3 has 15 residues. The CDR3: CASSFPPATGDTQYF. Here the CDR3 DNA reads TGTGCCAGCAGCTTTCCACCGGCAACGGGGGATACGCAGTATTTT. The whole variable domain, remainder taken from reference TRBV7-9 and TRBJ2-3, is DTGVSQNPRHKITKRGQNVTFRCDPISEHNRLYWYRQTLGQGPEFLTYFQNEAQLEKSRLLSDRFSAERPKGSFSTLEIQRTEQGDSAMYLCASSFPPATGDTQYFGPGTRLTVL.

This chain joins TRBV3-1 (or the pseudogene TRBV3-2) and TRBJ2-1; TRBD1 aligns across 9 bases. In germline, CDR1 is LGHDT, CDR2 YNNKEL (reference sequence). After removal of 2 bases from V and 0 bases from J, the junction contained 2 bases not matched to a gene. The CDR3 length is 16 residues. The CDR3 loop is CASSQRTGVSYNEQFF. The CDR3, as DNA: TGTGCCAGCAGCCAAAGGACAGGGGTCTCCTACAATGAGCAGTTCTTC.

There are a few counts of this clone. The CDR3 loop is CASSGQRGNTEAFF. In DNA, the CDR3 is TGTGCCAGCAGCGGACAGAGGGGGAACACTGAAGCTTTCTTT. The J gene is TRBJ1-1, the V gene TRBV11-2; D possibly corresponds to TRBD1 (6 bases). The CDR3 is 14 residues long. Deletions cut 5 bases from V and 1 base from J, with 11 bases between. CDR1 is SGHAT and CDR2 is FQNNGV in the germline V gene.

This clone showed up just a few times. The chain recombines TRBV6-5 with TRBJ1-3, with D possibly TRBD1 on 6 matching bases. The length of the CDR3 is 14 residues. V was trimmed by 6 bases and J by 4 bases, leaving 13 bases between them. Germline assignment: CDR1 MNHEY and CDR2 SVGAGI. CDR3 bases: TGTGCCAGCAGCCCACTCCAGGGGGGAAACACCATATATTTT. Its protein product is CASSPLQGGNTIYF.

J is TRBJ2-2 and V is TRBV10-2, with D perhaps matching TRBD2 (6 bases). The CDR3 has 13 amino acids. CDR1 is WSHSY, CDR2 SAAADI, per germline. The V end was cut by 10 bases, the J end by 2 bases, with 11 bases between. The CDR3 is CATPRDNTGELFF. In nucleotides, the CDR3 is TGCGCCACCCCGCGGGACAACACCGGGGAGCTGTTTTTT.

The chain is built from TRBV11-2 and TRBJ2-7; D gene ambiguous. Germline-derived CDR1 and CDR2 are SGHAT and FQNNGV. Trimming stripped 3 bases from V and 5 bases from J, with 5 bases between. This CDR3 has 11 amino acids. CDR3 DNA sequence: TGTGCCAGCAGCTTCGGCCACGAGCAGTACTTC. Protein sequence: CASSFGHEQYF.

This clone appeared a few times. The CDR3 loop is CASRGAGQPQHF. The CDR3 DNA is TGTGCCAGCAGAGGGGCCGGACAGCCCCAGCATTTT. The chain couples TRBV12-3 or TRBV12-4 to TRBJ1-5, with D perhaps TRBD1 (5 bases). Trimming took off 6 bases at V and 7 bases at J, with 10 bases between the two ends. This CDR3 has 12 residues.